The 12 T cell receptor beta chains below were found in one sample sequenced in a study of blood T cell repertoires in COVID-19. Sequencing used immunoSEQ multiplex PCR; TCRdb keeps in-frame clones, though not all of them. The top ten clones hold about 27% of a sample with 90,000 to 120,000 clones, roughly 82% of them seen once. Sequencing was performed on peripheral blood. The source of these receptors is a man in his sixties with acute or convalescent COVID-19.

The chain employs TRBV6-1 and TRBJ2-7, with 7 bases identical to TRBD2. J was trimmed by 2 bases and V by 2 bases; bases with no gene match: 9. The germline V gene encodes CDR1 MNHNS and CDR2 SASEGT. This CDR3 contains 16 residues. In nucleotides, the CDR3 is TGTGCCAGCAGTGAAACTCCGGGAGGAGGAACCTACGAGCAGTACTTC. It translates to CASSETPGGGTYEQYF.

The rearrangement links TRBV9 to TRBJ2-2, with D possibly TRBD2 on 5 matching bases. This CDR3 comprises 17 residues. Germline CDR1 is SGDLS and CDR2 is YYNGEE. V was shortened by 2 bases and J by 4 bases, with 18 bases between the two germline ends. The CDR3 sequence: CASSVGSSRTSTGELFF. The CDR3 nucleotides read TGTGCCAGCAGCGTGGGCTCTAGCAGAACATCCACCGGGGAGCTGTTTTTT. The whole variable domain, filled in from reference TRBV9 and TRBJ2-2, reads DSGVTQTPKHLITATGQRVTLRCSPRSGDLSVYWYQQSLDQGLQFLIQYYNGEERAKGNILERFSAQQFPDLHSELNLSSLELGDSALYFCASSVGSSRTSTGELFFGEGSRLTVL.

This sequence joins TRBV9 and TRBJ1-5, with a tentative D call TRBD1 (5 bases). This CDR3 is 16 amino acids long. CDR1 and CDR2 (germline): SGDLS, YYNGEE. The V and J ends lost 0 bases and 6 bases respectively, with 16 bases between them. CDR3 amino acids: CASSVGPGDSFQPQHF. In DNA form, the CDR3 reads TGTGCCAGCAGCGTAGGCCCGGGGGACTCTTTTCAGCCCCAGCATTTT.

The V and J genes are TRBV5-5 and TRBJ2-3, with D maybe TRBD2 (6 bases). The CDR3 contains 13 residues. V was pared by 0 bases and J by 4 bases, with 6 bases between. CDR1 is SGHKS and CDR2 is YYEKEE in the germline V gene (reference sequence). The CDR3 region has the DNA TGTGCCAGCAGCTTGGGGAGGGCAGATACGCAGTATTTT. As protein: CASSLGRADTQYF.

The chain carries TRBV7-9 and TRBJ2-1; 7 bases agree with TRBD2. This CDR3 is built from 14 residues. V dropped 1 base and J dropped 10; count of bases not matched to a gene: 7. Germline V gene lookup returns CDR1 SEHNR and CDR2 FQNEAQ (reference sequence). The CDR3 spells CASSLVSAGVEQFF. DNA of the CDR3: TGTGCCAGCAGCTTAGTAAGCGCGGGGGTCGAGCAGTTCTTC.

The rearrangement uses TRBV14 and TRBJ1-1, with D maybe TRBD1 (6 bases). V gave up 7 bases and J gave up 1 base, with 10 bases separating them. The V gene's germline CDR1 is SGHDN and CDR2 FVKESK. This CDR3 contains 13 residues. The chain's CDR3 is CASKLQGNTEAFF. In DNA form, the CDR3 reads TGTGCCAGCAAATTACAGGGGAACACTGAAGCTTTCTTT. Full variable domain (rest looked up from reference TRBV14 and TRBJ1-1): EAGVTQFPSHSVIEKGQTVTLRCDPISGHDNLYWYRRVMGKEIKFLLHFVKESKQDESGMPNNRFLAERTGGTYSTLKVQPAELEDSGVYFCASKLQGNTEAFFGQGTRLTVV.

This rearrangement joins TRBV25-1 to TRBJ2-3; 10 positions match TRBD2. Germline V CDR1 and CDR2: MGHDK, SYGVNS. Unmatched junction bases numbered 4, after V lost 3 bases and J lost 4 bases. The CDR3 is made up of 15 amino acids. This chain's CDR3 is CASSDLAGASDTQYF. The CDR3 DNA follows: TGTGCCAGCAGTGACCTAGCGGGAGCCTCAGATACGCAGTATTTT.

As DNA, the CDR3 is TGTGCCAGCAGCTTGTTGACAGGGGGAATTGAAGCTTTCTTT. Its translation: CASSLLTGGIEAFF. The rearrangement uses TRBV5-6 and TRBJ1-1; 9 nucleotides line up with TRBD1. The CDR3 has 14 residues. Germline CDR1 reads SGHDT; CDR2 reads YYEEEE. V shed 1 base and J 7 bases; nucleotides not matched to a gene: 5.

The chain joins TRBV4-3 to TRBJ2-5; D remains unclear. Trimming shortened V by 0 bases and J by 4 bases, and 9 bases separated the two germline ends. Germline V lookup: CDR1 LGHNA, CDR2 YSLEER. There are 14 residues in the CDR3. The CDR3 reads CASSQDSHSETQYF. The CDR3 DNA reads as TGCGCCAGCAGCCAAGATTCTCACTCAGAGACCCAGTACTTC.

The chain joins TRBV14 to TRBJ1-3, with D possibly TRBD1 on 6 matching bases. CDR3 length equals 16 residues. Germline CDR1 SGHDN, CDR2 FVKESK. V lost 1 base and J lost 3, with 13 bases in between. The CDR3, as DNA: TGTGCCAGCAGCCAAGCTACAGGGTTCTTTGGAAACACCATATATTTT. It yields the protein CASSQATGFFGNTIYF.

V usage is TRBV21-1 and J usage is TRBJ2-7; the D call TRBD2 from the table was never checked on the DNA. TRBV21-1 is termed a pseudogene. This CDR3 comprises 15 residues. Written as DNA, the CDR3 is TGTGCCAGCAGCAACCCCCAACTAGCGGGAGTCGAGCAGTACGTC. The encoded protein is CASSNPQLAGVEQYV.

The gene calls are TRBV7-2 and TRBJ1-1; D unclear. V was clipped by 5 bases and J by 4 bases, with 14 bases between them. This CDR3 is built from 14 residues. Per germline, CDR1 SGHTA and CDR2 FQGNSA. CDR3 in amino acids: CASSLQRQATEAFF. Here the CDR3 DNA reads TGTGCCAGCAGCCTGCAAAGACAAGCCACTGAAGCTTTCTTT. Full variable domain (rest looked up from reference TRBV7-2 and TRBJ1-1): GAGVSQSPSNKVTEKGKDVELRCDPISGHTALYWYRQSLGQGLEFLIYFQGNSAPDKSGLPSDRFSAERTGGSVSTLTIQRTQQEDSAVYLCASSLQRQATEAFFGQGTRLTVV.